What follows are 8 T cell receptor beta chains derived from one specimen sequenced in a study of T-cell reconstitution after alpha-beta-depleted transplantation in children. Unique molecular identifiers were incorporated when the TCRbeta library was constructed. TCRdb independently ran MiXCR on the PCR reads; one entry per CDR3 protein. The table records about 460,000 distinct CDR3 sequences, about an eighth of them present only once. This specimen consisted of PBMCs, mostly from graft donor cells, obtained 180 days after TCRalphabeta/CD19-depleted stem cell transplant. Receptors originate from a female patient aged 2-10 years who had a stem cell transplant for aplastic anemia, so the T cells may come from the graft donor.

The chain links TRBV7-2 to TRBJ1-4; 7 positions match TRBD1. The germline gives CDR1 SGHTA, CDR2 FQGNSA. V was pared by 8 bases and J by 4 bases, with 10 bases of the junction left unmatched. The CDR3 is 15 residues long. This CDR3 is CASRLRQGRNEKLFF. CDR3 nucleotide sequence: TGTGCCAGCCGACTAAGACAGGGTCGTAATGAAAAACTGTTTTTT.

The chain joins TRBV6-1 to TRBJ1-2, with 7 positions matching TRBD1. This CDR3 comprises 15 residues. Losses at the gene ends were 6 bases for V and 6 bases for J; bases not matched to a gene: 13. Germline lookup yields CDR1 MNHNS and CDR2 SASEGT. CDR3 nucleotides: TGTGCCAGCAGGACAGGGCCTCTTGAGAGGGATGGCTACACCTTC. Translation: CASRTGPLERDGYTF.

To note about this clonotype: At one boundary the junction diverges from the germline segment, which might be a read error. The rearrangement links TRBV12-3 or TRBV12-4 to TRBJ2-1, with 7 bases that match TRBD2. The CDR3 spans 18 residues. Here the CDR3 DNA reads TGTGCCTGCAGCCGTACTCTGCCGGGACTACTATCCTACAATGAGCAGTTCTTC. Translated, it gives CACSRTLPGLLSYNEQFF.

This clonotype was counted only a few times. The V call is TRBV13, the J call TRBJ2-1; D is uncertain. The germline gives CDR1 PRHDT, CDR2 FYEKMQ (reference sequence). The CDR3 loop spans 14 amino acids. V gave up 5 bases and J gave up 6 bases, with 14 bases separating them. CDR3 region: CASSPRGPPNEQFF. DNA of the CDR3: TGTGCCAGCAGCCCCCGTGGGCCCCCCAATGAGCAGTTCTTC.

Concerning this clonotype: A read error is possible here, since a much larger clone lies one base away. The rearrangement links TRBV6-5 to TRBJ2-7; 9 bases agree with TRBD1. There are 14 residues in the CDR3. Germline values: CDR1 MNHEY, CDR2 SVGAGI. The CDR3 region is CAGSYRGPVGEQYF. The CDR3 DNA follows: TGTGCCGGCAGTTACAGGGGGCCGGTAGGAGAGCAGTACTTC.

This clonotype was detected many times. J is TRBJ2-1 and V is TRBV29-1, with D perhaps TRBD1 (6 bases). Between the trimmed V and J ends, which lost 3 bases and 6 bases, there was a span of 15 bases. CDR3 length: 14 amino acids. CDR1 and CDR2 (germline): SQVTM, ANQGSEA. The CDR3 DNA follows: TGCAGCGTTGATTCCAGGGGAATGGGCAATGAGCAGTTCTTC. It specifies CSVDSRGMGNEQFF.

The chain links TRBV29-1 to TRBJ1-1; a weak D match, TRBD1 (5 bases). The germline V gene encodes CDR1 SQVTM and CDR2 ANQGSEA. V was shortened by 3 bases and J by 11 bases, with 19 bases between the two germline ends. The CDR3 has 13 amino acids. The CDR3 DNA is TGCAGCGTTGATTCGGCACAGGCCCGGGGGGCTTTCTTT. Its translation: CSVDSAQARGAFF.

This clonotype was found a few times. This chain connects TRBV2 to TRBJ2-3; 12 bases are shared with TRBD2. Germline CDR1 and CDR2: SNHLY and FYNNEI. The CDR3 is 15 residues long. Germline trimming cut 8 bases from V and 4 bases from J; bases unmatched to any gene: 7. Here the CDR3 reads CASLRLAGAPDTQYF. The CDR3 coding sequence is TGTGCCAGCCTACGACTAGCGGGGGCCCCAGATACGCAGTATTTT.